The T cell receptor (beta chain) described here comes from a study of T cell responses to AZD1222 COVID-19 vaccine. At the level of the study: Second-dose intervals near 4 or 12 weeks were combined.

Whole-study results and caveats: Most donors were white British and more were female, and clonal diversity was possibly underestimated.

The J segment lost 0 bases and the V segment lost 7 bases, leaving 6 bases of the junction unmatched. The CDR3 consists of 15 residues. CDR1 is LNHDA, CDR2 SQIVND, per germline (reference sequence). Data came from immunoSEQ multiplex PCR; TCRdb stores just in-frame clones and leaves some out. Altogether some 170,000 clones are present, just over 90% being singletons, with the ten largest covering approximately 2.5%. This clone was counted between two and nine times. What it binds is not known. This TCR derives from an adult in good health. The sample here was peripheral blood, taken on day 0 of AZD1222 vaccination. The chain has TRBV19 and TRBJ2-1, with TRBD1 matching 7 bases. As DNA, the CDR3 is TGTGCCAGTAACCTGGACAGGAGCTCCTACAATGAGCAGTTCTTC. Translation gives CASNLDRSSYNEQFF.